Listed below are T cell receptor beta chains from one sample, sequenced in a study of CD8+ T cells in alopecia areata. The method was immunoSEQ multiplex PCR; TCRdb's version includes in-frame clones alone and lacks a portion of them. This sample carries a few hundred thousand clones, approximately 60% of them seen once, and the ten largest clones take around 0.84%. Sequencing was performed on CD4+ T cells sorted from blood, taken around week 52, from a patient treated with tofacitinib. Receptor source: a human donor with alopecia areata. Both conserved end residues are part of each CDR3.

v_call	j_call	cdr3_aa
TRBV9	TRBJ1-6	CASSVEGRGNSPLHF
TRBV7-2	TRBJ2-3	CASSLAPATDTQYF
TRBV6-5	TRBJ2-5	CASSLRLASGTQYF
TRBV29-1	-	CSAYTRDSNLGGYEQYF
TRBV4-3	TRBJ1-6	CASSQVDRGNSPLHF
TRBV30	TRBJ1-2	CAWRAAYGYTF
TRBV5-1	TRBJ2-7	CASSLGTASSYEQYF
TRBV2	TRBJ2-3	CASSLQGAKDTQYF
TRBV10-3	TRBJ2-7	CASSDKLVTYEQYF
TRBV2	-	CASSALGGTYEQYF
TRBV10-3	TRBJ1-1	CAISDWTGATEAFF
TRBV5-6	TRBJ2-7	CASRRRGEAYEQYF
TRBV7-2	TRBJ2-5	CASSQWGAAETQYF
TRBV6-1	TRBJ2-3	CASRDYTDTQYF
TRBV5-6	TRBJ2-4	CASTSSSGGDFLAKNIQYF
TRBV30	TRBJ1-6	CAWSRYNSPLHF
TRBV7-3	TRBJ2-5	CASSPVGLQETQYF
TRBV6-5	TRBJ1-1	CASTGTANTEAFF
TRBV29-1	TRBJ1-1	CSVRTGSTEAFF
TRBV9	TRBJ2-1	CASSARGGNEQFF
TRBV29-1	TRBJ1-2	CSARDRELYTF
TRBV7-2	TRBJ2-1	CASSLSSYNEQFF
TRBV30	TRBJ1-2	CAWTRPANYGYTF
TRBV7-2	TRBJ2-3	CASSWASGSTDTQYF
TRBV25-1	TRBJ2-5	CASSDLAGRVQETQYF
TRBV14	TRBJ1-2	CASSRDGSYGYTF
TRBV5-1	TRBJ2-3	CASSTGTSGGATDTQYF
TRBV4-1	TRBJ2-7	CASSQRSGSYEQYF
TRBV29-1	TRBJ2-7	CSASGQGRVSYEQYF
TRBV27	TRBJ1-1	CASQPWGAMNTEAFF
TRBV7-3	TRBJ2-7	CASSPRQGLPSEQYF
TRBV4-3	TRBJ1-6	CASSQDSSSPLHF
TRBV12-5	TRBJ2-6	CASGSSPLANVLTF
TRBV27	TRBJ2-1	CASSLTGARGEQFF
TRBV7-9	TRBJ2-5	CASSLPQETQYF
TRBV5-1	TRBJ1-1	CASSLYTGGDTEAFF
TRBV4-2	TRBJ2-7	CASSQEGQGREQYF
TRBV27	TRBJ2-1	CASSFEVGPQGTMAYNEQFF
TRBV4-3	TRBJ2-3	CASSQTSLTDTQYF
TRBV11-2	TRBJ2-1	CASSHLGTYNEQFF
TRBV30	TRBJ2-1	CAWSVRRGPYNEQFF
TRBV27	TRBJ2-7	CASSRGGIEQYF